This T cell receptor (beta chain) emerged from a study of control samples from healthy donors and cancer patients. The V gene lost 0 bases and the J gene lost 4 bases, with 13 bases spanning the gap. The CDR3 is 15 amino acids. Germline assignment: CDR1 LNHNV and CDR2 YYDKDF (reference sequence). Produced via immunoSEQ multiplex PCR; TCRdb's table is partial and in-frame only. In the table there are around 170,000 clones, approximately 86% of which are singletons. The receptor's source is a woman in her thirties in good health. Sequencing was carried out using blood. The J gene is TRBJ2-7, the V gene TRBV15, with unresolved D. CDR3 in amino acids: CATSRDRGGPYEQYF. The DNA for the CDR3 is TGTGCCACCAGCAGAGATCGAGGCGGCCCGTACGAGCAGTACTTC.